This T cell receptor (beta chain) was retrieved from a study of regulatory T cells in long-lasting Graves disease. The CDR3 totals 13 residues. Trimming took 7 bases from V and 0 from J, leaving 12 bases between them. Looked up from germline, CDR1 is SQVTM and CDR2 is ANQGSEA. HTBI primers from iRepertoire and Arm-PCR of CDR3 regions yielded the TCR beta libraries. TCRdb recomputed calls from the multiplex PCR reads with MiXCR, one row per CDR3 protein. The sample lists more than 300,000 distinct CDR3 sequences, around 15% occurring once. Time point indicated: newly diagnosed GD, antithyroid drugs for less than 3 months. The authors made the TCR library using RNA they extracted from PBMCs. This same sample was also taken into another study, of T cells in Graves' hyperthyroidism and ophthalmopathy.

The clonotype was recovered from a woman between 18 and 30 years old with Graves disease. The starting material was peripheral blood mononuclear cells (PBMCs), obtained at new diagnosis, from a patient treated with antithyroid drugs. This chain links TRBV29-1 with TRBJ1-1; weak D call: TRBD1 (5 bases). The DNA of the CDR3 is TGCAGCGCAATGACAGCCATGAACACTGAAGCTTTCTTT. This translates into CSAMTAMNTEAFF.